Below, 5 T cell receptor beta chains from the same sample are listed, as sequenced in a study of T cell changes during pregnancy in multiple sclerosis. Profiled with immunoSEQ multiplex PCR; TCRdb holds only in-frame clones, not every one. The repertoire holds 75,000 to 95,000 clones, around 89% seen once, with more than 0.8% in the top ten. The source material was peripheral blood, sampled in the first trimester of pregnancy. Receptors were obtained from a female donor in good health, enrolled as a control in a pregnancy study.

The chain uses TRBV7-2 and TRBJ2-2; 7 nucleotides align to TRBD1. The CDR3 sequence is 16 residues long. After removal of 4 bases from V and 0 bases from J, the junction contained 5 bases not matched to a gene. CDR1 is SGHTA, CDR2 FQGNSA, per germline. The CDR3 DNA sequence: TGTGCCAGCAGCTCCTACAGGGGTACGAACACCGGGGAGCTGTTTTTT. Residues: CASSSYRGTNTGELFF.

There are a few counts of this clone. J is TRBJ1-6 and V is TRBV5-5, with 7 bases aligning to TRBD1. Losses at the gene ends were 4 bases for V and 8 bases for J; bases not matched to a gene: 6. In germline, CDR1 is SGHKS, CDR2 YYEKEE (reference sequence). The CDR3 is 14 residues long. CDR3 sequence: CASSDRAADSPLHF. CDR3 in DNA: TGTGCCAGCAGCGACAGGGCTGCTGATTCACCCCTCCACTTT.

This chain links TRBV2 with TRBJ1-1, with a weak D call TRBD1 (6 bases). Trimming stripped 10 bases from V and 1 base from J, with 13 bases between. CDR3 length: 13 amino acids. From germline, CDR1 is SNHLY and CDR2 FYNNEI. The DNA for the CDR3 is TGTGCCACCCGGACAGAGCCGAACACTGAAGCTTTCTTT. Encoded protein: CATRTEPNTEAFF.

This chain joins TRBV28 and TRBJ1-5; 8 nucleotides agree with TRBD1. The CDR3 has 17 residues. CDR1 and CDR2 from the germline V gene are MDHEN and SYDVKM. The trim removed 3 bases at V and 0 bases at J, leaving 7 bases unmatched. Here the CDR3 reads CASSLPTGVNSNQPQHF. The CDR3, as DNA: TGTGCCAGCAGTTTGCCGACAGGGGTCAATAGCAATCAGCCCCAGCATTTT.

This sequence joins TRBV18 and TRBJ1-5; D is undetermined. The CDR3 runs 9 residues. The V gene's germline CDR1 is KGHSH and CDR2 LQKENI. The V and J ends lost 6 bases and 10 bases respectively, with 4 bases between them. The CDR3 loop is CASSSPQHF. As DNA, the CDR3 is TGTGCCAGCTCCTCCCCCCAGCATTTT. The full variable domain, rest sourced from reference TRBV18 and TRBJ1-5, is NAGVMQNPRHLVRRRGQEARLRCSPMKGHSHVYWYRQLPEEGLKFMVYLQKENIIDESGMPKERFSAEFPKEGPSILRIQQVVRGDSAAYFCASSSPQHFGDGTRLSIL.